This T cell receptor beta chain was captured in a study of cytotoxic CD8 clonotypes in ibrutinib-treated CLL. This clone was seen ten or more times. Libraries were prepared by immunoSEQ multiplex PCR; TCRdb keeps only in-frame clonotypes and omits some of them. The table has roughly 47,000 clones, approximately 53% seen once. CDR3 size: 16 residues. V shed 4 bases, J shed 6 bases, and the junction held 12 bases outside the gene matches. Germline CDR1 is SGHNT and CDR2 is YYREEE (reference sequence). This receptor was taken from a human donor with chronic lymphocytic leukemia. The J gene is TRBJ2-1, the V gene TRBV5-4; TRBD2 agrees at 8 bases. Sequences were derived from PBMCs, sampled after 12 months of ibrutinib treatment. The DNA of the CDR3 is TGTGCCAGCAGCGGTCCGAGGACTAGCTCGCTCAATGAGCAGTTCTTC. It yields the protein CASSGPRTSSLNEQFF.